This T cell receptor (beta chain) originates from a study of vaccination and CD4 T cells after COVID-19. About this clonotype: Its antigen is currently unknown.

The treatment: roughly ten-day PBMC culture with coronavirus spike peptide pools or control peptides (ViraFEST assay). Study-wide results and limits: Relatively few convalescent patients were studied, without early post-infection timepoints.

The Oncomine TCR Beta short-read assay sequenced DNA from cultured CD4+ T cells. In TCRdb, the PCR reads were re-called with MiXCR into one record per CDR3 protein. Among 11,000 to 15,000 distinct CDR3 sequences listed, around a third were seen once. The clonotype originates from a human donor who had recovered from COVID-19. This material consisted of CD4+ T cells from blood, cultured in vitro, taken after SARS-CoV-2 vaccination.

The CDR3 loop reads CASSQIGSYDRGRGQPQHF. The CDR3 DNA follows: TGTGCCAGCAGCCAAATTGGAAGTTACGACAGGGGGCGAGGTCAGCCCCAGCATTTT. The chain employs TRBV5-5 and TRBJ1-5, with 10 bases lining up with TRBD1. V lost 4 bases and J lost 6; bases outside the gene matches: 19. The CDR3 totals 19 residues. In germline, CDR1 is SGHKS, CDR2 YYEKEE (reference sequence).